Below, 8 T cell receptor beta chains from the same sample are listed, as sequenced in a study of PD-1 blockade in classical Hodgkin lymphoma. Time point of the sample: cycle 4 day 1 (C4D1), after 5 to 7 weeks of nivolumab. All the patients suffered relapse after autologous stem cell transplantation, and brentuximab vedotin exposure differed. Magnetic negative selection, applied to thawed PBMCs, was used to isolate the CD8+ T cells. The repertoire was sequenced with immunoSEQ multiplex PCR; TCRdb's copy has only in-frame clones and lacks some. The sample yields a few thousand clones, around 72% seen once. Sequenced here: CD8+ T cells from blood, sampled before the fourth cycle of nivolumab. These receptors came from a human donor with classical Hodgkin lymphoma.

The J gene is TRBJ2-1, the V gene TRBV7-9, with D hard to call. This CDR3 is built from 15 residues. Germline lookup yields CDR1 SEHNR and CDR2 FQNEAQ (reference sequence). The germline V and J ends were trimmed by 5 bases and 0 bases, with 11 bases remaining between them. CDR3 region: CASSPRASSYNEQFF. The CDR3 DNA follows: TGTGCCAGCAGCCCGCGCGCGAGCTCCTACAATGAGCAGTTCTTC.

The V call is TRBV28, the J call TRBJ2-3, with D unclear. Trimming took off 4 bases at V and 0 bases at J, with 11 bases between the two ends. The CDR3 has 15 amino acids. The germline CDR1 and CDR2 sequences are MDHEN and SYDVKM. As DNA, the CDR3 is TGTGCCAGCAGTTATTGGGCGGTTAGCACAGATACGCAGTATTTT. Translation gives CASSYWAVSTDTQYF.

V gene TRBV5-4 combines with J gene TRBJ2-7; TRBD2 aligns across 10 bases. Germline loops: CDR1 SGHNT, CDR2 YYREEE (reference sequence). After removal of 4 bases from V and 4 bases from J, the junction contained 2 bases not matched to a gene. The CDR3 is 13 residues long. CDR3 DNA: TGTGCCAGCAGCGTAGCGGGGGGTTACGAGCAGTACGTC. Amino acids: CASSVAGGYEQYV.

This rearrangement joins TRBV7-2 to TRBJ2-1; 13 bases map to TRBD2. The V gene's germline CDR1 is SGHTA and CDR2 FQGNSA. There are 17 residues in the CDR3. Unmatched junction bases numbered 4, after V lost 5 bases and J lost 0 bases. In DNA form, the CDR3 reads TGTGCCAGCAGCGCCCGGACTAGCGGGAGCTCCTACAATGAGCAGTTCTTC. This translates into CASSARTSGSSYNEQFF.

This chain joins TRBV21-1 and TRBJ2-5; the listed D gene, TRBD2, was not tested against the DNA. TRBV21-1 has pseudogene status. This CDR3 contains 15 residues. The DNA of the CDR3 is TGTGCCAGCAGCGAAGACAGGACTAATCAAGAGACCCAGTACTTC. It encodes CASSEDRTNQETQYF.

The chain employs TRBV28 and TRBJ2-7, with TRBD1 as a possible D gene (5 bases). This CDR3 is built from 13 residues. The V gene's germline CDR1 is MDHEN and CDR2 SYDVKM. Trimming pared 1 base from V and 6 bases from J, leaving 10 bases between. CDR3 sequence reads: CASSLFQGSEQYF. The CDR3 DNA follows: TGTGCCAGCAGTTTATTTCAGGGATCCGAGCAGTACTTC. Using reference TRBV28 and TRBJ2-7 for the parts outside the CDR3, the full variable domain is DVKVTQSSRYLVKRTGEKVFLECVQDMDHENMFWYRQDPGLGLRLIYFSYDVKMKEKGDIPEGYSVSREKKERFSLILESASTNQTSMYLCASSLFQGSEQYFGPGTRLTVT.

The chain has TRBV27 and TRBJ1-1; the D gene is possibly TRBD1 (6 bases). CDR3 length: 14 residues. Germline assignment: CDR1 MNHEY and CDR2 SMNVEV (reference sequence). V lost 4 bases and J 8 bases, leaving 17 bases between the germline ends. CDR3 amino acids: CASSSGGGDREAFF. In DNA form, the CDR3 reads TGTGCCAGCAGTTCAGGAGGAGGTGACAGGGAAGCTTTCTTT.

Here the CDR3 reads CASSQDLAGGPSDTQYF. The CDR3 DNA sequence: TGTGCCAGCAGCCAAGATCTAGCGGGAGGGCCCTCAGATACGCAGTATTTT. The V gene is TRBV4-2, the J gene TRBJ2-3; the match to TRBD2 covers 12 bases. Trimming at V came to 0 bases and at J to 4 bases, leaving 5 bases not matched to a gene. The CDR3 is made up of 17 amino acids. Germline-derived CDR1 and CDR2 are LGHNA and YNFKEQ.